Shown below are 2 T cell receptor beta chains from a single sample sequenced in a study of shared clonotypes between healthy human individuals. Clones were read by immunoSEQ multiplex PCR, and TCRdb kept only the in-frame ones, dropping some. The top ten hold roughly 22% of the sample, which has fewer than 130,000 clones, less than 75% seen once. Sequenced sample: memory CD8+ T cells sorted from blood. The subset denotes: CD45RO+ cells pooled with CCR7-negative TemRA cells. The receptors originated from a woman aged 25 to 45 in good health.

The chain has TRBV28 and TRBJ2-7; 7 bases map to TRBD2. This CDR3 region has 14 residues. V lost 6 bases, J lost 5 bases, and 10 bases stayed unmatched. CDR1 and CDR2 (germline): MDHEN, SYDVKM. CDR3 region: CASSPGLVLHEQYF. For the CDR3, the DNA is TGTGCCAGCAGCCCCGGACTAGTTTTGCACGAGCAGTACTTC.

DNA of the CDR3: TGTGCCAGCAGCTTAGGAGCTCTCGGAGATACGCAGTATTTT. Translating it yields CASSLGALGDTQYF. The chain is built from TRBV13 and TRBJ2-3; D is ambiguous. Germline CDR1 and CDR2: PRHDT and FYEKMQ (reference sequence). Trimming shortened V by 0 bases and J by 5 bases, and 9 bases separated the two germline ends. This CDR3 has 14 residues.